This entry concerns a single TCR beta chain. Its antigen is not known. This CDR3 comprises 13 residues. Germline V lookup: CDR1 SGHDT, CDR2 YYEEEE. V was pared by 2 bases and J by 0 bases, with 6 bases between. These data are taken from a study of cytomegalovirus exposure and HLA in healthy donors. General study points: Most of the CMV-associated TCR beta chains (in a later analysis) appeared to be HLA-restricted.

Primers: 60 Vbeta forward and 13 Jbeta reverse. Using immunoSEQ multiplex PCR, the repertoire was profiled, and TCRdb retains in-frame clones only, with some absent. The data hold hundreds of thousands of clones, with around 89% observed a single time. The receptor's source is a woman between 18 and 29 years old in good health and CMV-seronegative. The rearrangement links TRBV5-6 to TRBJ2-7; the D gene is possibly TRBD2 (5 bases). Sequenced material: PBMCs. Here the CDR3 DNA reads TGTGCCAGCAGCTTCACTAGCTCCTACGAGCAGTACTTC. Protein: CASSFTSSYEQYF.